This paragraph reports one T cell receptor beta chain. The sample is drawn from a study of blood T cell repertoires in COVID-19. Study context: COVID-19 samples from acute and convalescent phases originated in the United States, Italy and Spain. PBMCs, B-cell-depleted T cells, or T cells were the source of the cDNA or gDNA that made up the material.

The assay was immunoSEQ multiplex PCR, and TCRdb's table has in-frame clones only and misses some. The data hold roughly 220,000 clones, with roughly 80% observed a single time. The CDR3 extends over 13 amino acids. CDR1 and CDR2 (germline): LNHNV, YYDKDF (reference sequence). Trimming removed 0 bases at V and 6 bases at J, with 8 bases between. This TCR was sampled from an elderly woman with COVID-19, enrolled during active disease. The gene calls are TRBV15 and TRBJ1-1; D ambiguous. Specimen: peripheral blood. The CDR3 loop is CATSRDLNSEAFF. DNA of the CDR3: TGTGCCACCAGCAGAGATCTCAACTCTGAAGCTTTCTTT.